Listed below are T cell receptor beta chains from one sample, sequenced in a study of shared clonotypes between healthy human individuals. Sequencing used immunoSEQ multiplex PCR; TCRdb keeps in-frame clones, though not all of them. Of about half a million clones in the sample, more than 75% were seen once. The sequencing input was PBMCs. Source of these receptors: a woman in her thirties or forties in good health. Some clones in this sample may be carry-over from other donors' samples. CDR3s include the opening cysteine and the closing phenylalanine or tryptophan. The D gene is left open where the match is weak. A clone size is listed for some rows: how often the clone was seen (once, few, many), or a class if it is expanded.

cdr3_nt,cdr3_aa,clone_size,v_call,d_call,j_call
TGTGCCAGCAAGAGCTCTTGGGACACTGAAGCTTTCTTT,CASKSSWDTEAFF,-,TRBV6-4,-,TRBJ1-1
TGTGCCAGCAGCCCAGGACAGGGCATGTCCTACGAGCAGTACTTC,CASSPGQGMSYEQYF,-,TRBV7-2,TRBD1,TRBJ2-7
TGCGCCAGCAGCGAACAGGGGATCGATGGCTACACCTTC,CASSEQGIDGYTF,-,TRBV5-1,TRBD1,TRBJ1-2
TGTGCCAGCAGCGTAGATGGTAGCGGGAGTTACGAGCAGTACTTC,CASSVDGSGSYEQYF,-,TRBV9,TRBD2,TRBJ2-7
TGTGCCAGCAGTGACGGGACTAGTGGCAATGAGCAGTTCTTC,CASSDGTSGNEQFF,once,TRBV2,TRBD2,TRBJ2-1
TGTGCCAGCAGTTTCGGGACAGGGGCCTACGAGCAGTACTTC,CASSFGTGAYEQYF,-,TRBV28,TRBD1,TRBJ2-7
TGTGCCAGCAGCTTAGGGCCGGTCTCCTACGAGCAGTACTTC,CASSLGPVSYEQYF,-,TRBV11-2,-,TRBJ2-7
TGTGCCAGCAGCCCTCACCGAGGGACCGGGGAGCTGTTTTTT,CASSPHRGTGELFF,few,TRBV7-3,-,TRBJ2-2
TGCGCCAGCAGCTTGGACGGGAGGGCCTTAGATACGCAGTATTTT,CASSLDGRALDTQYF,once,TRBV5-1,TRBD2,TRBJ2-3
TGTGCCAGCAGCCCTCGGACAGGGTTCGTCTATGGCTACACCTTC,CASSPRTGFVYGYTF,-,TRBV7-2,TRBD1,TRBJ1-2
TGTGCCAGCAGTGATTGGGGTATAAACTATGGCTACACCTTC,CASSDWGINYGYTF,-,TRBV25-1,-,TRBJ1-2
TGTGCCAGCAGCACGCGGGCCGAGCAGGAAAAACTGTTTTTT,CASSTRAEQEKLFF,-,TRBV5-5,-,TRBJ1-4
TGTGCCAGTAGTCCCAGCAGGGTCGGGGGTGAGACCCAGTACTTC,CASSPSRVGGETQYF,-,TRBV19,-,TRBJ2-5
TGCGCCAGCAGCTTGGGACGGGGCGCCTACAATGAGCAGTTCTTC,CASSLGRGAYNEQFF,-,TRBV5-1,-,TRBJ2-1
TGTGCCAGCACCTCGCAAAGGGACAGGCGGAATGGCTACACCTTC,CASTSQRDRRNGYTF,-,TRBV5-4,TRBD1,TRBJ1-2
TGTGCCAGCTCACCAGGGGACCCCTCTGGAAACACCATATATTTT,CASSPGDPSGNTIYF,-,TRBV18,-,TRBJ1-3
TGCGCCAGCAGCCTCTCGAGCCCAGGCCTCAGACTCGTCTCTGGGGCCAACGTCCTGACTTTC,CASSLSSPGLRLVSGANVLTF,-,TRBV5-1,-,TRBJ2-6
TGTGCCACCTCCATGGGCCGAGACCAGGCAGATACGCAGTATTTT,CATSMGRDQADTQYF,-,TRBV19,-,TRBJ2-3
TGTGCCAGCAGTGTTCGCGGGAGGGCTAGCACAGATACGCAGTATTTT,CASSVRGRASTDTQYF,-,TRBV2,TRBD2,TRBJ2-3
TGTGCCAGCAGTTTAAGGCAGGGCTCCTACGAGCAGTACTTC,CASSLRQGSYEQYF,many,TRBV28,-,TRBJ2-7
TGTGCCAGCAGTTTAAATGGGGGTCGGAACACTGAAGCTTTCTTT,CASSLNGGRNTEAFF,few,TRBV2,-,TRBJ1-1
TGTGCCAGCGCGGTGGGGCGGGAGAATGAGCAGTTCTTC,CASAVGRENEQFF,-,TRBV28,TRBD2,TRBJ2-1
TGCGCCAGCAGTGGGACACGGCGAGGGGGCGGCTACACCTTC,CASSGTRRGGGYTF,-,TRBV10-2,TRBD1,TRBJ1-2
TGTGCCAGCAGACTAGCGGCAGCGAACACCGGGGAGCTGTTTTTT,CASRLAAANTGELFF,-,TRBV7-2,TRBD2,TRBJ2-2
TGTGCCAGCTCAGTCTTAGAGAACACTGAAGCTTTCTTT,CASSVLENTEAFF,-,TRBV18,-,TRBJ1-1
TGTGCCAGCAGTTATGGGGCAGGGACCATCTCCTACGAGCAGTACTTC,CASSYGAGTISYEQYF,few,TRBV27,-,TRBJ2-7
TGTGCCAGCAGCCCCTGGGGGAGTCGCGGAGGGGGTGAAAAACTGTTTTTT,CASSPWGSRGGGEKLFF,-,TRBV28,-,TRBJ1-4
TGTGCCAGCAGGGAAGGCGGGGACGTCCAAGCTAACTATGGCTACACCTTC,CASREGGDVQANYGYTF,-,TRBV6-1,-,TRBJ1-2
TGTGCCAGCAGTTTATCCGGCGGGGGAGAGACCCAGTACTTC,CASSLSGGGETQYF,-,TRBV28,TRBD2,TRBJ2-5